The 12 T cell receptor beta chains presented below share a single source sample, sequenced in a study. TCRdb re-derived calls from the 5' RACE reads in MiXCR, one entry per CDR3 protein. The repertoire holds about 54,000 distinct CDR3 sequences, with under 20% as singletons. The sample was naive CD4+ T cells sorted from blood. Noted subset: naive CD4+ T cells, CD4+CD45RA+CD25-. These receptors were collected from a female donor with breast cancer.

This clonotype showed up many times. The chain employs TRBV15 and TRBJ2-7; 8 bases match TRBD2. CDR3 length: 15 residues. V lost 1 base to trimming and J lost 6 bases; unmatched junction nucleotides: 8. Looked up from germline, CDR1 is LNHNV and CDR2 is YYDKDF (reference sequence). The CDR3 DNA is TGTGCCACCAGCAGAGGGGATACGGGGGGGCGCGAGCAGTACTTC. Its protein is CATSRGDTGGREQYF.

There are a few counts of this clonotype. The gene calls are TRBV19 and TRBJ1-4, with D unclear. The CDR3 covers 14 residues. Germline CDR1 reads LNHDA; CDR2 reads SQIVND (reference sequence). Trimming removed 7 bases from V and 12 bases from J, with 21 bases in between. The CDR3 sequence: CASTQPGVSMELFF. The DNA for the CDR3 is TGTGCCAGTACTCAACCGGGAGTGAGCATGGAACTGTTTTTT.

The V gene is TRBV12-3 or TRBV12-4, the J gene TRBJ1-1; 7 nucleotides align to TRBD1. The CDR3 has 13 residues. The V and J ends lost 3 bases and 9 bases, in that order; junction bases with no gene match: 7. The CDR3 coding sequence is TGTGCCAGCAGTTTGGACAGGTATCCCAAAGCTTTCTTT. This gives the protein CASSLDRYPKAFF.

CDR3 sequence reads: CASSRAGHNEQFF. Here the CDR3 DNA reads TGTGCCAGCAGCCGAGCGGGCCACAATGAGCAGTTCTTC. The chain has TRBV5-6 and TRBJ2-1; TRBD2 is a possible D gene (6 bases). The CDR3 has 13 residues. Per germline, CDR1 SGHDT and CDR2 YYEEEE. With 4 bases removed from V and 5 bases from J, the gap between germline ends came to 10 bases.

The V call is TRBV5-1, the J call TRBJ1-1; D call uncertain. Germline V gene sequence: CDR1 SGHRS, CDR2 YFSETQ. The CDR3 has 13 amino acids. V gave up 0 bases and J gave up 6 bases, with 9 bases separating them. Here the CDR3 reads CASSLGVRAEAFF. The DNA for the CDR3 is TGCGCCAGCAGCTTGGGGGTCAGAGCTGAAGCTTTCTTT.

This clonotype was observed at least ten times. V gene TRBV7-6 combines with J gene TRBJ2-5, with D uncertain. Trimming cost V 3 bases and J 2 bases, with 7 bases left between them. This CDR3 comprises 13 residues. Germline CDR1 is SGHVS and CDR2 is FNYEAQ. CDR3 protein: CASSFSRQETQYF. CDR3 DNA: TGTGCCAGCAGCTTTAGCCGACAAGAGACCCAGTACTTC.

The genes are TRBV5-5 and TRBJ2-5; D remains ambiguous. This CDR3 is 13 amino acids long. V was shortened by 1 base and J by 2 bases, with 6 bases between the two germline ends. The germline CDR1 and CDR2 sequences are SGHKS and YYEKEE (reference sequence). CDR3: CASSLWEQETQYF. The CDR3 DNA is TGTGCCAGCAGCTTGTGGGAACAAGAGACCCAGTACTTC. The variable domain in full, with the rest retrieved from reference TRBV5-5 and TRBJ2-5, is DAGVTQSPTHLIKTRGQQVTLRCSPISGHKSVSWYQQVLGQGPQFIFQYYEKEERGRGNFPDRFSARQFPNYSSELNVNALLLGDSALYLCASSLWEQETQYFGPGTRLLVL.

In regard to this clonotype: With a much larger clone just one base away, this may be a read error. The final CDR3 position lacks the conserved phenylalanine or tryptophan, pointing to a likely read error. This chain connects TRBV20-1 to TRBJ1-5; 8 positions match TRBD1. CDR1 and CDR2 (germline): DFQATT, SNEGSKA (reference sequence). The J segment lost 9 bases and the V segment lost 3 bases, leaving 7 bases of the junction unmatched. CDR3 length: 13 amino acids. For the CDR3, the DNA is TGCAGTGCTAGTTTGCAGGGGGCTCGGCCCCAGCATCTT. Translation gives CSASLQGARPQHL.

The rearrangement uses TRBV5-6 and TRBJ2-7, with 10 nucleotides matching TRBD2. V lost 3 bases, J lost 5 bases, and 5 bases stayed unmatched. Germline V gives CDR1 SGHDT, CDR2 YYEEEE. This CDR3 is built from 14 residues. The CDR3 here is CASSSGLAIHEQYF. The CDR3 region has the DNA TGTGCCAGCAGCTCGGGACTAGCGATCCACGAGCAGTACTTC.

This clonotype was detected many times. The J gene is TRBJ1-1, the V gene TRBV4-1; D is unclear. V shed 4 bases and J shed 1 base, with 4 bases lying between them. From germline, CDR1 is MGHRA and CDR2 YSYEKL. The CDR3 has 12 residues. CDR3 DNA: TGCGCCAGCAGCCCGGGGAACACTGAAGCTTTCTTT. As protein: CASSPGNTEAFF.

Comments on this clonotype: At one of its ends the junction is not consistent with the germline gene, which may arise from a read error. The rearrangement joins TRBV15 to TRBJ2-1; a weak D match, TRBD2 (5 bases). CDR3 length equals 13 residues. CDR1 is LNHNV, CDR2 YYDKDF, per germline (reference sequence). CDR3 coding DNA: TGTGCCACCAGCAGAGATGTAGGGAGTGAGCGGTTCTTC. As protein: CATSRDVGSERFF.

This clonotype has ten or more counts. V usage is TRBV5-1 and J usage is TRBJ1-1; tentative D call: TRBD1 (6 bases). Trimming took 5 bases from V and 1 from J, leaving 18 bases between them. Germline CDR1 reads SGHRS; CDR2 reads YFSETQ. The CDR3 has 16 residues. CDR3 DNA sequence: TGCGCCAGCAGAATCGGGACAAGGAACGGGAACACTGAAGCTTTCTTT. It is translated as CASRIGTRNGNTEAFF.